This T cell receptor (beta chain) was profiled in a study of OX40 agonist ivuxolimab in advanced cancers. About the study: The patients' treatment was ivuxolimab, an agonistic anti-OX40 (CD134) antibody. Three patients showed partial responses: one hepatocellular carcinoma and two cutaneous melanoma cases.

The CDR3 extends over 14 amino acids. The germline gives CDR1 MGHDK, CDR2 SYGVNS. V lost 2 bases, J lost 3 bases, and 11 bases lay in between. Only in-frame clones appear in the TCRdb table, and some are missing; sequencing was by immunoSEQ multiplex PCR. This sample has 35,000 to 45,000 clones, with over 75% found just once. Blood draws occurred at baseline, cycle 4 day 1, and cycle 7 day 1. This clonotype originated in an adult with an advanced solid tumor such as melanoma, head and neck, liver or kidney cancer. Specimen: CD4+ or CD8+ T cells sorted from blood, collected in a trial of the OX40 agonist ivuxolimab. This chain joins TRBV25-1 and TRBJ2-7; D is unresolved. The chain's CDR3 is CASSESHVGYEQYF. The CDR3 region has the DNA TGTGCCAGCAGTGAAAGTCATGTCGGCTACGAGCAGTACTTC.